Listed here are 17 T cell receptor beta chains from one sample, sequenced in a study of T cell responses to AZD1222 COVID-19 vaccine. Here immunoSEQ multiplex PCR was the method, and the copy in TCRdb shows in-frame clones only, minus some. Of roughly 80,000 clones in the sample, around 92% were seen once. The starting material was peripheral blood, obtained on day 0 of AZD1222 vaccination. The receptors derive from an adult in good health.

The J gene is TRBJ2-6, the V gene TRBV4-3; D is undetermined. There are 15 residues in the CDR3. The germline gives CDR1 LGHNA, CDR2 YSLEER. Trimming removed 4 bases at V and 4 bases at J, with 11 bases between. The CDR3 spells CASSLSQAGANVLTF. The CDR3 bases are TGCGCCAGCAGCCTGTCCCAGGCGGGGGCCAACGTCCTGACTTTC.

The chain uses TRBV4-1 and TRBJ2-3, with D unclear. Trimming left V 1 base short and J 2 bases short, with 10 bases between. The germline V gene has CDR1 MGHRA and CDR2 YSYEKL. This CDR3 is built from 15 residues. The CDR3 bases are TGCGCCAGCAGCCAAGGTGTTATCCCCACAGATACGCAGTATTTT. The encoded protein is CASSQGVIPTDTQYF.

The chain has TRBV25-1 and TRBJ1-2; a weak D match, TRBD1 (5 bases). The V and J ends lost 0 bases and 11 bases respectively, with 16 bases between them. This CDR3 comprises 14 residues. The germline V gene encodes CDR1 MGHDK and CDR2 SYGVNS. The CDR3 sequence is CASSEYIVGGRYTF. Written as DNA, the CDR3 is TGTGCCAGCAGTGAATATATCGTCGGGGGAAGATACACCTTC.

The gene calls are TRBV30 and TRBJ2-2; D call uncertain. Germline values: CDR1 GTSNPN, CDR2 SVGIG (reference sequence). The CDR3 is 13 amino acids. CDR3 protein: CATIRENTGELFF. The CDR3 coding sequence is TGTGCAACGATCCGCGAGAACACCGGGGAGCTGTTTTTT.

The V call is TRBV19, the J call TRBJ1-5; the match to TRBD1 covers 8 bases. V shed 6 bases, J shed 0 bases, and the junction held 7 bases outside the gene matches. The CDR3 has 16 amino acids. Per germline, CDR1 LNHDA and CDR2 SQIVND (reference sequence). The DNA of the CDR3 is TGTGCCAGTAGCAGTCAGGGGGCAAGTAGCAATCAGCCCCAGCATTTT. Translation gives CASSSQGASSNQPQHF.

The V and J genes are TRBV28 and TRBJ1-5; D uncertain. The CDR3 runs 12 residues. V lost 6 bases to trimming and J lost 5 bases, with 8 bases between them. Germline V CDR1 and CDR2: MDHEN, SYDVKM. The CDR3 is CASRKGDQPQHF. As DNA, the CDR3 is TGTGCCAGCAGAAAAGGAGATCAGCCCCAGCATTTT.

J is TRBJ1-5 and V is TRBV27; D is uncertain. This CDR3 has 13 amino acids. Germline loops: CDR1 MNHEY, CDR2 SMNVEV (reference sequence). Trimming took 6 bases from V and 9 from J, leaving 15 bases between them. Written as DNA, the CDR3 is TGTGCCAGCAGCTTCGACCGATCCTGGCCCCAGCATTTT. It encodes CASSFDRSWPQHF.

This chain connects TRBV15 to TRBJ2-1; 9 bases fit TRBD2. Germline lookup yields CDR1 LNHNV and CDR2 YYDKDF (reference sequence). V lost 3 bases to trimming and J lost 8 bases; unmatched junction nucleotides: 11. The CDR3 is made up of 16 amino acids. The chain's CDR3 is CATSRSQLAGGDEQFF. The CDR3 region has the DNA TGTGCCACCAGCAGGTCCCAACTAGCGGGTGGCGATGAGCAGTTCTTC.

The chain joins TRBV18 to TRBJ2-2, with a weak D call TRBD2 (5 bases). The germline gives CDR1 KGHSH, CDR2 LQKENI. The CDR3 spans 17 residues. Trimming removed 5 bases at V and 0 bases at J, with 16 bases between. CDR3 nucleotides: TGTGCCAGCTCAGCAGAGGGCTGGAGATCGAACACCGGGGAGCTGTTTTTT. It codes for CASSAEGWRSNTGELFF.

As DNA, the CDR3 is TGCGCCAGCAAAACTAAGACCCGGGACAGGGGGCCTAGGAACTATGGCTACACCTTC. It yields the protein CASKTKTRDRGPRNYGYTF. The chain joins TRBV10-1 to TRBJ1-2, with TRBD1 matching 12 bases. The V gene's germline CDR1 is WNHNN and CDR2 SYGVQD (reference sequence). The ends lost 7 bases at V and 2 bases at J; junction bases unmatched: 17. The CDR3 sequence is 19 residues long.

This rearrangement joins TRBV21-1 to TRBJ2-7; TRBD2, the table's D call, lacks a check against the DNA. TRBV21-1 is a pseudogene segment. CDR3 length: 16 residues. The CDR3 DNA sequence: TGTGCCAGCAGCAAAGCAAGCTCGTTTTTAGCCTACGAGCAGTACTTC. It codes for CASSKASSFLAYEQYF.

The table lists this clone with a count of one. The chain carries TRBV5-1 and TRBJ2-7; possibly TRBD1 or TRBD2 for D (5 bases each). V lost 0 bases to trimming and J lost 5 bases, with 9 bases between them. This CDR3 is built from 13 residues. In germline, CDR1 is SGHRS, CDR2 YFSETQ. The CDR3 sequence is CASSLGGPDEQYF. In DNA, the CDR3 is TGCGCCAGCAGCTTGGGGGGACCCGACGAGCAGTACTTC.

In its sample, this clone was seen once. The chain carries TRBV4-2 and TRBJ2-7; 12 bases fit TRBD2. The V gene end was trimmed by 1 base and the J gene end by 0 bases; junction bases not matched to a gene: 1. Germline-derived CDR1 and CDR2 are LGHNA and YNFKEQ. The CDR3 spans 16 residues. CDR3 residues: CASSQGLAGVSYEQYF. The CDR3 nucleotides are TGTGCCAGCAGCCAAGGACTAGCGGGAGTCTCCTACGAGCAGTACTTC.

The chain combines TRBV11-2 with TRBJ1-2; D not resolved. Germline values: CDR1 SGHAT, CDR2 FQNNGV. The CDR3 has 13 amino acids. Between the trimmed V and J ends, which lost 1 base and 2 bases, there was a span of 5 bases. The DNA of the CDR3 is TGTGCCAGCAGCTTAGGGCTCAACTATGGCTACACCTTC. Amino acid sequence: CASSLGLNYGYTF.

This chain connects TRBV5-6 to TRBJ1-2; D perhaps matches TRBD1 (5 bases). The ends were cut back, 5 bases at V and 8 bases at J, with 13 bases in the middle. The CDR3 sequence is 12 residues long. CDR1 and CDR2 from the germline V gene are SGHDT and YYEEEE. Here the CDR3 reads CASRGLATGYTF. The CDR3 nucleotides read TGTGCCAGCAGGGGGCTTGCAACCGGCTACACCTTC.

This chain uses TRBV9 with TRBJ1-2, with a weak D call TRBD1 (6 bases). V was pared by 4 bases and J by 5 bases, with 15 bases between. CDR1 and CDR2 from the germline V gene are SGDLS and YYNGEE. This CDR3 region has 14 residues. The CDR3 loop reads CASSPGQPTYGYTF. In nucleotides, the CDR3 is TGTGCCAGCAGCCCCGGACAGCCCACTTATGGCTACACCTTC.

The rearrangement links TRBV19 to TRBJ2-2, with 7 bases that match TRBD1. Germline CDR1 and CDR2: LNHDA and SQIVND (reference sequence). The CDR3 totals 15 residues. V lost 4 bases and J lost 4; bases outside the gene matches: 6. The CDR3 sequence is CASSTSGTVTGELFF. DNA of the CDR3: TGTGCCAGTAGTACCTCCGGGACAGTCACCGGGGAGCTGTTTTTT.